The clone carrying this T cell receptor (beta chain) occurred many times. The antigen is not known. The data stem from a study of T-cell memory formation after mild COVID-19. Findings of the study overall: Contracting clones, day 15 to 85, had balanced CD4/CD8, and later expanders favored CD4+.

MiXCR, applied by TCRdb to the 5' RACE reads, yields one record per CDR3 protein. This sample has approximately 400,000 distinct CDR3 sequences, with roughly 17% found just once. Germline lookup yields CDR1 SGHTA and CDR2 FQGTGA. The CDR3 runs to 14 residues. Losses at the gene ends were 5 bases for V and 2 bases for J; bases not matched to a gene: 6. The chain carries TRBV7-3 and TRBJ2-7; TRBD1 aligns across 7 bases. The TCR was taken from a man between 18 and 35 years old who had mild COVID-19 (a few samples of this study predate the infection). Cell type and time point are not known. Sequenced material: PBMCs or a T cell subset sorted from them (not recorded which). CDR3 DNA: TGTGCCAGCAGCGGACAGGCGGTCCCCTACGAGCAGTACTTC. It translates to CASSGQAVPYEQYF.